These 10 T cell receptor beta chains share one sample of origin, sequenced in a study of early T cells in non-severe SARS-CoV-2 infection. One entry per CDR3 protein, called by TCRdb with MiXCR from the 5' RACE reads. Of 50,000 or so distinct CDR3 sequences detected, approximately 11% appear once; the ten largest clones hold approximately 10%. Material for sequencing was whole blood. The receptors were gathered from an adult who was a healthcare worker with PCR-confirmed SARS-CoV-2 infection or an uninfected control (not recorded which).

This clonotype showed up just a few times. The chain combines TRBV5-6 with TRBJ2-5, with a weak D call TRBD1 (5 bases). CDR3 length: 14 amino acids. The germline gives CDR1 SGHDT, CDR2 YYEEEE. Trimming left V 0 bases short and J 2 bases short, with 8 bases between. The CDR3 nucleotides read TGTGCCAGCAGCTTGGGACAGTCTCAAGAGACCCAGTACTTC. This encodes CASSLGQSQETQYF.

There are many counts of this clonotype. The chain is built from TRBV19 and TRBJ2-7; weak D call: TRBD2 (6 bases). Trimming pared 5 bases from V and 3 bases from J, leaving 14 bases between. The CDR3 has 14 residues. In germline, CDR1 is LNHDA, CDR2 SQIVND (reference sequence). The CDR3, as DNA: TGTGCCAGTAGTTCCCCGACTAGTCTCTACGAGCAGTACTTC. This encodes CASSSPTSLYEQYF.

As for this clonotype: A read error may explain this, as a much larger clone is one base away. The V call is TRBV27, the J call TRBJ2-7, with 7 bases fitting TRBD1. This CDR3 region has 14 residues. Germline V gives CDR1 MNHEY, CDR2 SMNVEV (reference sequence). Trimming at V came to 2 bases and at J to 4 bases, leaving 5 bases not matched to a gene. The CDR3: CASSLRVRGYEQYF. The CDR3, as DNA: TGTGCCAGCAGTTTAAGGGTCAGGGGGTACGAGCAGTACTTC.

This clonotype has only a few counts. The chain couples TRBV11-3 to TRBJ2-5; 9 bases agree with TRBD2. CDR3 length equals 14 residues. Trimming at V came to 4 bases and at J to 4 bases, leaving 4 bases not matched to a gene. Germline-derived CDR1 and CDR2 are SGHNT and YENEEA. The CDR3 region is CASSSDSGRETQYF. The CDR3 DNA reads TGTGCCAGCAGCTCAGATAGCGGGAGAGAGACCCAGTACTTC.

Only a few counts were recorded for this clonotype. CDR3 loop: CASSPGTSKSYEQYF. The CDR3 nucleotides are TGTGCCAGCAGCCCCGGGACTAGTAAATCCTACGAGCAGTACTTC. The chain has TRBV7-2 and TRBJ2-7, with TRBD2 matching over 8 bases. This CDR3 spans 15 amino acids. Germline CDR1 is SGHTA and CDR2 is FQGNSA. With 5 bases clipped from V and 1 base from J, the junction kept 7 bases outside the gene matches. The full variable domain, rest sourced from reference TRBV7-2 and TRBJ2-7, is GAGVSQSPSNKVTEKGKDVELRCDPISGHTALYWYRQSLGQGLEFLIYFQGNSAPDKSGLPSDRFSAERTGGSVSTLTIQRTQQEDSAVYLCASSPGTSKSYEQYFGPGTRLTVT.

This clonotype was counted between two and nine times. V and J are TRBV20-1 and TRBJ1-4, with D unresolved. The V gene's germline CDR1 is DFQATT and CDR2 SNEGSKA (reference sequence). Trimming shortened V by 0 bases and J by 10 bases, and 6 bases separated the two germline ends. The CDR3 loop spans 11 amino acids. The DNA for the CDR3 is TGCAGTGCTAGAGATTCGAGAAAACTGTTTTTT. It yields the protein CSARDSRKLFF.

This clonotype was recorded at least ten times. V usage is TRBV11-1 and J usage is TRBJ2-2; the D is unclear. The CDR3 runs to 16 residues. Germline V CDR1 and CDR2: SGHAT, FQDESV (reference sequence). V lost 5 bases and J 0 bases, leaving 13 bases between the germline ends. In DNA, the CDR3 is TGTGCCAGCAGCCTACGAAGTAGACCGAACACCGGGGAGCTGTTTTTT. Encoded protein: CASSLRSRPNTGELFF.

This chain connects TRBV5-6 to TRBJ1-1; no reliable D call. Germline V gene data show CDR1 as SGHDT and CDR2 as YYEEEE. Trimming cost V 5 bases and J 1 base, with 12 bases left between them. This CDR3 region has 14 residues. The CDR3, as DNA: TGTGCCAGCAGACGGGTAAATAAGAACACTGAAGCTTTCTTT. This sequence encodes CASRRVNKNTEAFF.

This clonotype was recorded at least ten times. This rearrangement joins TRBV5-1 to TRBJ2-2, with D tentatively TRBD2 (5 bases). V was pared by 0 bases and J by 5 bases, with 14 bases between. The CDR3 has 16 amino acids. Germline lookup yields CDR1 SGHRS and CDR2 YFSETQ. The CDR3: CASSLGATRGTGELFF. For the CDR3, the DNA is TGCGCCAGCAGCTTGGGGGCTACCCGAGGGACCGGGGAGCTGTTTTTT. The variable domain in full, completed from reference TRBV5-1 and TRBJ2-2, reads KAGVTQTPRYLIKTRGQQVTLSCSPISGHRSVSWYQQTPGQGLQFLFEYFSETQRNKGNFPGRFSGRQFSNSRSEMNVSTLELGDSALYLCASSLGATRGTGELFFGEGSRLTVL.

The chain couples TRBV20-1 to TRBJ2-2; D ambiguous. V was pared by 2 bases and J by 1 base, with 14 bases between. This CDR3 contains 16 residues. The germline V gene has CDR1 DFQATT and CDR2 SNEGSKA (reference sequence). CDR3 loop: CSARNPLAVNTGELFF. CDR3 sequence (DNA): TGCAGTGCTAGAAACCCCCTGGCAGTGAACACCGGGGAGCTGTTTTTT.